This T cell receptor beta chain derives from a study of tumor-infiltrating lymphocytes in primary liver carcinoma. For blood RNA, unsorted whole blood served as the source, and germline DNA was extracted too. Study-level points and caveats: A significantly higher top-250-clone fraction was found in tumors than in blood (p = 0.039).

With a constant-region primer, TCR beta cDNA was made from approximately 500 ng of total RNA. Construction of TCR beta libraries relied on three successive nested multiplex PCR rounds employing slightly modified ARM-PCR. TRBV1-TRBV30 forward primers paired with a C-beta reverse primer drove the first two PCR rounds, about 10 cycles each. TCRdb re-called the multiplex PCR reads with MiXCR, one entry per CDR3 protein. This table holds approximately 300,000 distinct CDR3 sequences, about 62% found once. With respect to this clonotype: The antigen is unknown. Germline and junction disagree at one end, which may indicate a read error.

The germline CDR1 and CDR2 sequences are SQVTM and ANQGSEA. This CDR3 has 14 residues. Material: peripheral blood. The chain carries TRBV29-1 and TRBJ2-5, with 12 positions matching TRBD1. The source of this sequence is a man in his forties with primary liver carcinoma and hepatitis B virus infection. The CDR3 region has the DNA TGCAGAGTTGAAGGGACAGGGGGCCAGGAGACCCAGTACTTC. This gives the protein CRVEGTGGQETQYF.